The table lists the clone carrying this TCR beta chain with many counts. Antigen specificity is unknown. The data originate from a study of neurological immune-mediated disorders. The wider study: The multiple sclerosis group of approximately 34 included some 30 relapsing-remitting and 3 secondary progressive patients.

A 10-nucleotide random UMI tagged transcripts in template-switch 5'RACE cDNA synthesis. TCRdb fed the 5' RACE reads into MiXCR, producing one record per CDR3 protein. The table records some 120,000 distinct CDR3 sequences, 3.2% of them present only once. This CDR3 region has 11 residues. Trimming took off 6 bases at V and 3 bases at J, with 6 bases between the two ends. Findings and caveats of the study: The most TCR clonal expansion was seen in HTLV-1-associated myelopathy, whereas the least was seen in multiple sclerosis, below the level in healthy controls. Phylogenetically, 18 of 34 multiple sclerosis patients' repertoires fell into one related-CDR3 cluster, a possible signature.

The sequencing input was PBMCs. The rearrangement links TRBV12-3 or TRBV12-4 to TRBJ2-7, with D hard to call. The receptor comes from a woman between 25 and 40 years old with multiple sclerosis. This CDR3 is CASSTGYEQYF. The CDR3 DNA reads as TGTGCCAGCAGCACGGGCTACGAGCAGTACTTC.